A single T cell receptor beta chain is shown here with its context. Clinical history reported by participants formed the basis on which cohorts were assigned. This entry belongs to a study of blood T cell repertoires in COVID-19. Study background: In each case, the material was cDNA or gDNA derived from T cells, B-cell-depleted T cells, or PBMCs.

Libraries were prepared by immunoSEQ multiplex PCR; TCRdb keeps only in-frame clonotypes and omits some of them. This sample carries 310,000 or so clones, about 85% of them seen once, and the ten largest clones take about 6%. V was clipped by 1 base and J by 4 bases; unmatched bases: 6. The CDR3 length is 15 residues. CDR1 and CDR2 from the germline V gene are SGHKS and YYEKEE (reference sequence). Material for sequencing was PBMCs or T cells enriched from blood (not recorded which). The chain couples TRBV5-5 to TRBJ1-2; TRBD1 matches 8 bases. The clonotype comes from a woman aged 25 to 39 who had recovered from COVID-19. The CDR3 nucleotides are TGTGCCAGCAGCTTGTCGACAGGGGCTCTCTATGGCTACACCTTC. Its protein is CASSLSTGALYGYTF.